This T cell receptor (beta chain) was captured by sequencing in a study of cytomegalovirus exposure and HLA in healthy donors. Overall study results and limits: Investigators reported around 150 TCR beta chains as tied to cytomegalovirus. A cluster of highly shared sequence variants was likely a sequencing artifact. TCR beta chain V- and J-gene trimming was linked, in a later analysis, to a missense variant in DCLRE1C.

In the PCR, 60 Vbeta and 13 Jbeta primers were used. Method: immunoSEQ multiplex PCR; TCRdb's copy keeps in-frame clones and lacks some. The sample has 150,000 or so clones, 75% to 80% seen once. The germline CDR1 and CDR2 sequences are KGHSH and LQKENI. The CDR3 covers 13 residues. Trimming took off 6 bases at V and 3 bases at J, with 12 bases between the two ends. A word on this clone: What it binds is unknown.

This chain links TRBV18 with TRBJ2-7; tentatively, D is TRBD1 (6 bases). The sample comprised PBMCs. The clonotype originates from a male donor in good health and CMV-seronegative. The CDR3 spells CASSRTESYEQYF. The DNA of the CDR3 is TGTGCCAGCTCCAGGACAGAGAGCTACGAGCAGTACTTC.